What follows are 18 T cell receptor beta chains derived from one specimen sequenced in a study of cytomegalovirus exposure and HLA in healthy donors. The study ran its PCR with 60 Vbeta and 13 Jbeta primers. TCRdb's copy holds only in-frame clones and misses some; the assay was immunoSEQ multiplex PCR. The sample records roughly 110,000 clones, over 65% being singletons. The sequenced sample was PBMCs. The receptors were gathered from a woman under 40 in good health and CMV-seronegative.

This clone showed up just a few times. V is TRBV6-1 and J is TRBJ1-5; D is ambiguous. The V end lost 3 bases, the J end lost 6 bases, and 15 bases lay between the germline ends. The CDR3 runs 15 residues. Germline CDR1 is MNHNS and CDR2 is SASEGT. The CDR3 region is CASSDRIGGPQPQHF. DNA for the CDR3: TGTGCCAGCAGTGATCGAATTGGAGGCCCTCAGCCCCAGCATTTT.

This clone is a singleton in its sample. The chain employs TRBV4-2 and TRBJ2-5, with TRBD2 matching over 16 bases. Germline trimming cut 4 bases from V and 5 bases from J; bases unmatched to any gene: 16. Per the germline V gene, CDR1 is LGHNA and CDR2 is YNFKEQ. The CDR3 runs to 20 residues. CDR3 amino acids: CASSRAQGTSGGASQETQYF. The CDR3 nucleotides are TGTGCCAGCAGCCGGGCACAAGGGACTAGCGGGGGGGCTTCTCAGGAGACCCAGTACTTC.

The rearrangement uses TRBV6-1 and TRBJ2-7; 13 bases align to TRBD2. From germline, CDR1 is MNHNS and CDR2 SASEGT. The CDR3 has 18 amino acids. The V gene end was trimmed by 4 bases and the J gene end by 6 bases; junction bases not matched to a gene: 15. CDR3 loop: CASSGHLTSGGAIGEQYF. The CDR3, as DNA: TGTGCCAGCAGTGGGCATCTAACTAGCGGGGGGGCCATAGGCGAGCAGTACTTC.

The CDR3 here is CASSLWSGASGTGELFF. The CDR3 DNA is TGTGCCAGCAGCTTATGGAGCGGAGCTTCGGGGACCGGGGAGCTGTTTTTT. The rearrangement uses TRBV7-2 and TRBJ2-2, with D maybe TRBD2 (5 bases). The germline V and J ends were trimmed by 2 bases and 5 bases, with 18 bases remaining between them. CDR1 SGHTA and CDR2 FQGNSA come from the germline V gene. The CDR3 consists of 17 residues.

The chain recombines TRBV5-4 with TRBJ2-7; D is unclear. The CDR3 contains 13 residues. The V gene's germline CDR1 is SGHNT and CDR2 YYREEE (reference sequence). The V end was cut by 1 base, the J end by 2 bases, with 7 bases between. The CDR3 sequence: CASSLYGAYEQYF. The CDR3 nucleotides read TGTGCCAGCAGCTTGTACGGAGCCTACGAGCAGTACTTC.

In DNA form, the CDR3 reads TGCGCCAGCAGCGCCGGGACAGGGGGCTACAATGAGCAGTTCTTC. As protein: CASSAGTGGYNEQFF. The chain joins TRBV4-1 to TRBJ2-1; 11 positions agree with TRBD1. The CDR3 is 15 amino acids. The germline V gene has CDR1 MGHRA and CDR2 YSYEKL. After removal of 5 bases from V and 3 bases from J, the junction contained 3 bases not matched to a gene.

The chain combines TRBV7-2 with TRBJ2-7; 7 nucleotides agree with TRBD2. V lost 2 bases to trimming and J lost 2 bases; unmatched junction nucleotides: 9. The CDR3 runs to 16 residues. Germline CDR1 and CDR2: SGHTA and FQGNSA. CDR3 sequence (DNA): TGTGCCAGCAGCTTAAATTTCGGGGGGAGCGCCTACGAGCAGTACTTC. It encodes CASSLNFGGSAYEQYF. The whole variable domain, filled in from reference TRBV7-2 and TRBJ2-7, reads GAGVSQSPSNKVTEKGKDVELRCDPISGHTALYWYRQSLGQGLEFLIYFQGNSAPDKSGLPSDRFSAERTGGSVSTLTIQRTQQEDSAVYLCASSLNFGGSAYEQYFGPGTRLTVT.

The J gene is TRBJ1-2, the V gene TRBV28; 9 positions match TRBD1. Trimming cost V 6 bases and J 4 bases; bases outside gene matches: 9. The CDR3 runs to 15 residues. Germline V CDR1 and CDR2: MDHEN, SYDVKM. CDR3: CASRHSGTGSYGYTF. The CDR3 DNA follows: TGTGCCAGCAGACACTCCGGGACAGGGAGCTATGGCTACACCTTC.

CDR3 DNA: TGTGCCTGGCGACCCCAGACTAGCCCCATAGGAAAGTTCTTC. Encoded protein: CAWRPQTSPIGKFF. The chain joins TRBV30 to TRBJ2-1; 7 bases match TRBD2. Losses at the gene ends were 5 bases for V and 14 bases for J; bases not matched to a gene: 18. Germline V gene sequence: CDR1 GTSNPN, CDR2 SVGIG (reference sequence). There are 14 residues in the CDR3. Filled out from reference TRBV30 and TRBJ2-1, the complete variable domain reads SQTIHQWPATLVQPVGSPLSLECTVEGTSNPNLYWYRQAAGRGLQLLFYSVGIGQISSEVPQNLSASRPQDRQFILSSKKLLLSDSGFYLCAWRPQTSPIGKFFGPGTRLTVL.

V is TRBV6-6 and J is TRBJ2-7, with 10 nucleotides matching TRBD2. Germline assignment: CDR1 MNHNY and CDR2 SVGAGI (reference sequence). The CDR3 has 14 amino acids. After removal of 5 bases from V and 6 bases from J, the junction contained 7 bases not matched to a gene. As DNA, the CDR3 is TGTGCCAGCAGTACCGGGACTAGCGTTGCCGAGCAGTACTTC. Protein sequence: CASSTGTSVAEQYF.

The chain employs TRBV28 and TRBJ2-1; 16 bases are shared with TRBD2. This CDR3 is 15 amino acids long. Germline loops: CDR1 MDHEN, CDR2 SYDVKM. V lost 6 bases and J lost 8; bases outside the gene matches: 4. CDR3 sequence: CASSQGLAGGDEQFF. The CDR3 nucleotides read TGTGCCAGCAGCCAGGGACTAGCGGGGGGGGATGAGCAGTTCTTC.

This clone came up once. In DNA, the CDR3 is TGTGCCAGCAGCCGCACAGGGGACCTCATTGAAAAACTGTTTTTT. Amino acid sequence: CASSRTGDLIEKLFF. The chain has TRBV6-5 and TRBJ1-4; 7 bases align to TRBD1. The CDR3 consists of 15 residues. The ends lost 6 bases at V and 7 bases at J; junction bases unmatched: 11. Germline CDR1 MNHEY, CDR2 SVGAGI.

This rearrangement joins TRBV13 to TRBJ1-1; possibly TRBD1 for D (6 bases). Trimming removed 1 base at V and 5 bases at J, with 11 bases between. The germline gives CDR1 PRHDT, CDR2 FYEKMQ (reference sequence). The CDR3 runs 14 residues. The CDR3 DNA follows: TGTGCCAGCAGCTTAGTCCGGGGGGCGACTGAAGCTTTCTTT. Amino acid sequence: CASSLVRGATEAFF.

There are a few counts of this clone. The genes are TRBV27 and TRBJ2-4, with 10 bases lining up with TRBD1. CDR3 length: 14 amino acids. Germline CDR1 reads MNHEY; CDR2 reads SMNVEV (reference sequence). Trimming removed 6 bases from V and 7 bases from J; junction bases left unmatched: 6. The CDR3 coding sequence is TGTGCCAGCAGCCCGGGACAGGGGAGGAACATTCAGTACTTC. Protein sequence: CASSPGQGRNIQYF.

The genes are TRBV7-9 and TRBJ2-7; a possible D gene is TRBD2 (6 bases). Trimming took off 5 bases at V and 4 bases at J, with 18 bases between the two ends. CDR3 length: 15 amino acids. Germline CDR1 SEHNR, CDR2 FQNEAQ (reference sequence). The CDR3 region has the DNA TGTGCCAGCAGCCTACCAAGACGGGGGATGTACGAGCAGTACTTC. Protein product: CASSLPRRGMYEQYF. The variable domain in full, completed from reference TRBV7-9 and TRBJ2-7, reads DTGVSQNPRHKITKRGQNVTFRCDPISEHNRLYWYRQTLGQGPEFLTYFQNEAQLEKSRLLSDRFSAERPKGSFSTLEIQRTEQGDSAMYLCASSLPRRGMYEQYFGPGTRLTVT.

Regarding this clone: The junction departs from the called germline gene at one end, perhaps through a read error. The CDR3 is CASSQDNTDSEIDF. As DNA, the CDR3 is TGTGCCAGCAGCCAAGATAATACGGACAGCGAGATCGACTTC. The chain links TRBV4-2 to TRBJ2-7, with D possibly TRBD1 on 6 matching bases. CDR1 and CDR2 (germline): LGHNA, YNFKEQ. The CDR3 spans 14 residues.

The chain joins TRBV11-2 to TRBJ2-1; 7 bases line up with TRBD2. CDR1 and CDR2 from the germline V gene are SGHAT and FQNNGV. Unmatched junction bases numbered 3, after V lost 3 bases and J lost 7 bases. This CDR3 contains 13 residues. In DNA, the CDR3 is TGTGCCAGCAGCTTTGGCGGGGGTAATGAGCAGTTCTTC. It codes for CASSFGGGNEQFF.

V and J are TRBV6-5 and TRBJ1-2; D is undetermined. V lost 7 bases and J lost 7, with 16 bases in between. Germline V gene data show CDR1 as MNHEY and CDR2 as SVGAGI. CDR3 length: 13 residues. CDR3 loop: CASTLGRVGGYTF. The CDR3 DNA sequence: TGTGCCAGCACCCTAGGGAGGGTCGGTGGCTACACCTTC.